This TCR beta chain was found in a study of spatial heterogeneity in lung cancer. On the study more broadly: Beta-chain sequences consistently outnumbered alpha-chain sequences in detection.

In this sample, this clonotype turned up many times. Its cognate antigen is unknown. In the library, each TCR cDNA molecule bore its own unique molecular identifier. A single record per CDR3 protein comes from TCRdb applying MiXCR to the 5' RACE reads. The data hold 20,000 or so distinct CDR3 sequences, with more than 8% observed a single time. This CDR3 is 14 amino acids long. V lost 5 bases, J lost 7 bases, and 14 bases lay in between. Germline CDR1 is SGHTA and CDR2 is FQGNSA. Overall study findings and caveats: Expanded tumor TCRs that were ubiquitous appeared in blood more at resection than follow-up.

Stated time point: blood at routine non-recurrence follow-up after resection. Whole RNA was taken from tumor, nontumor lung or frozen PBMC; it was then sequenced unsorted. The V and J genes are TRBV7-2 and TRBJ1-4, with D possibly being TRBD1 (6 bases). The sample here was PBMCs, taken at follow-up. This TCR derives from a female donor with early-stage non-small cell lung cancer. In nucleotides, the CDR3 is TGTGCCAGCAGCCCGACGAGGGGGGCTGAAAAACTGTTTTTT. This codes for CASSPTRGAEKLFF.